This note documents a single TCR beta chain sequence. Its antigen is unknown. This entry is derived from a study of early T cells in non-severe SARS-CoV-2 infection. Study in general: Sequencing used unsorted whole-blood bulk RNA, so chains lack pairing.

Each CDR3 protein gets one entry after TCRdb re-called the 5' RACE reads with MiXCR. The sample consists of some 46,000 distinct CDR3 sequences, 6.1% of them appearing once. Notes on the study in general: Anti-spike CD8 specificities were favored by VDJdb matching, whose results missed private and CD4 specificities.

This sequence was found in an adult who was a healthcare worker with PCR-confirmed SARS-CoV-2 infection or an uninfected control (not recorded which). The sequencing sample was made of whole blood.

CDR3 region: CASSYGSDRAGELFF. The CDR3 DNA reads TGTGCCAGCAGTTACGGATCGGACAGGGCCGGGGAGCTGTTTTTT. V usage is TRBV6-2 or TRBV6-3 and J usage is TRBJ2-2; 8 bases line up with TRBD1. This CDR3 has 15 amino acids. V was clipped by 2 bases and J by 6 bases; unmatched bases: 5. Germline V gene lookup returns CDR1 MNHEY and CDR2 SVGEGT.